This T cell receptor (beta chain) is drawn from a study of a mutant IDH1 vaccine in newly diagnosed glioma. From germline, CDR1 is SEHNR and CDR2 FQNEAQ (reference sequence). Trimming pared 5 bases from V and 12 bases from J, leaving 14 bases between. This CDR3 contains 13 residues. The time point was: week 47, end of study. Each vaccine dose was 300 ug of mutant IDH1 20-mer peptide, with topical imiquimod. Measured with immunoSEQ multiplex PCR; TCRdb has only the in-frame clones, and not every one. The table lists over 80,000 clones, 75% to 85% of them singletons. Comment on this clone: The antigen is unknown.

The rearrangement joins TRBV7-9 to TRBJ2-6; no definite D call. This receptor was taken from a man aged 35 to 55 with glioma. The specimen was PBMCs, collected from a glioma patient whose treatment included an IDH1 peptide vaccine. The CDR3 nucleotides read TGTGCCAGCAGCCCGGTCAAAGGCGGCGTCCTGACTTTC. Protein product: CASSPVKGGVLTF.